This T cell receptor (beta chain) was sequenced for a study of CD8 T cells in Susac syndrome. CDR1 MNHEY and CDR2 SMNVEV come from the germline V gene (reference sequence). CDR3 length: 15 residues. V was pared by 5 bases and J by 10 bases, with 18 bases between. When the RNA was reverse transcribed, random hexamers were used with an input of about 0.5 to 1 ug. TCRdb reprocessed the immunoSEQ multiplex PCR reads with MiXCR, giving one entry per CDR3 protein. The sample consists of around 69,000 distinct CDR3 sequences, approximately 93% of them appearing once. This chain joins TRBV27 and TRBJ1-6; D is possibly TRBD1 (5 bases). The clonotype was recovered from a human donor with Susac syndrome. Source material: CD8+ T cells from PBMCs. The CDR3 DNA reads TGTGCCAGCAGTCAGGGTGCAGTCCTGCGATCACCCCTCCACTTT. Protein sequence: CASSQGAVLRSPLHF.